This TCR beta chain was identified during a study of OX40 agonist ivuxolimab in advanced cancers. With regard to this clone: The antigen remains undetermined.

General study points: On average, CD8+ T cells showed a greater number of expanded clones than CD4+.

TCRdb's table, derived via immunoSEQ multiplex PCR, lists solely in-frame clones and lacks some. Among about 46,000 clones listed, roughly 90% were seen once. The CDR3 covers 14 residues. The germline V gene has CDR1 SGHAT and CDR2 FQNNGV. V was pared by 4 bases and J by 8 bases, with 17 bases between. Source: CD4+ or CD8+ T cells sorted from blood, taken in a trial of the OX40 agonist ivuxolimab. The chain recombines TRBV11-2 with TRBJ1-2, with a tentative D call TRBD1 (5 bases). The TCR sequence derives from an adult with an advanced solid tumor such as melanoma, head and neck, liver or kidney cancer. In nucleotides, the CDR3 is TGTGCCAGCAGCTGGGGGGGTGGAGCCCGCGGCTACACCTTC. This codes for CASSWGGGARGYTF.